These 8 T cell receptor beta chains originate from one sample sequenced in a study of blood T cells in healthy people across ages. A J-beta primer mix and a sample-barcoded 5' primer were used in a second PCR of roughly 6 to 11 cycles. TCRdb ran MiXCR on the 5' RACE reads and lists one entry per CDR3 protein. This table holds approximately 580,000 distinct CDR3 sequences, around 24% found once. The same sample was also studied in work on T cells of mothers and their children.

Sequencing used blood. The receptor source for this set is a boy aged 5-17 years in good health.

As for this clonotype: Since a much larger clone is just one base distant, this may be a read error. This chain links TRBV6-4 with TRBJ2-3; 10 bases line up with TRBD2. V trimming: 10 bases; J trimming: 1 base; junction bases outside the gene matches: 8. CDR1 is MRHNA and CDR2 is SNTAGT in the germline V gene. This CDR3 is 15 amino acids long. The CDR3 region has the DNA TGTGCCATCAGCTCCGGGACTAGCGGCACAGATACGCAGTATTTT. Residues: CAISSGTSGTDTQYF.

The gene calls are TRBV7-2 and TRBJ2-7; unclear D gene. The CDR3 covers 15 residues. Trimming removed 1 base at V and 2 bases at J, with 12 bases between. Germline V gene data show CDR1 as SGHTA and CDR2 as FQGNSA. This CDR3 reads CASSLGGQMAYEQYF. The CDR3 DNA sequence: TGTGCCAGCAGCTTAGGTGGGCAAATGGCCTACGAGCAGTACTTC.

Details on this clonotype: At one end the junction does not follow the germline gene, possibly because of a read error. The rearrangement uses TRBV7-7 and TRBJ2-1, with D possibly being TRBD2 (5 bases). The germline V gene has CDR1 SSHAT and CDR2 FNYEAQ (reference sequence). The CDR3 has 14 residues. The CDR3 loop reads CASSVEGPYNEQFF. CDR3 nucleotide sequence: TGTGCTAGCAGCGTAGAGGGCCCCTACAATGAGCAGTTCTTC.

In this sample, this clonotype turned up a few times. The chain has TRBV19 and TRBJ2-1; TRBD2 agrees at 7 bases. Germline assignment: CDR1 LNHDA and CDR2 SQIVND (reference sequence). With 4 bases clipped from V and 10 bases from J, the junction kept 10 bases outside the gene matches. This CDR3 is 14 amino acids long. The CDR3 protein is CASSKAGGRGEQFF. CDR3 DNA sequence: TGTGCCAGTAGTAAAGCGGGCGGGAGAGGCGAGCAGTTCTTC. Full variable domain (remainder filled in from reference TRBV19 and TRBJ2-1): DGGITQSPKYLFRKEGQNVTLSCEQNLNHDAMYWYRQDPGQGLRLIYYSQIVNDFQKGDIAEGYSVSREKKESFPLTVTSAQKNPTAFYLCASSKAGGRGEQFFGPGTRLTVL.

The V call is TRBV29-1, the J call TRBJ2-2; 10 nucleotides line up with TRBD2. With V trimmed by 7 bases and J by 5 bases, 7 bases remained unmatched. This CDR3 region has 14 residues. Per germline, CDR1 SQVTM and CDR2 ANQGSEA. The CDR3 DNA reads TGCAGCGCCGCTAGCGGGAGTGGGACCGGGGAGCTGTTTTTT. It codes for CSAASGSGTGELFF.

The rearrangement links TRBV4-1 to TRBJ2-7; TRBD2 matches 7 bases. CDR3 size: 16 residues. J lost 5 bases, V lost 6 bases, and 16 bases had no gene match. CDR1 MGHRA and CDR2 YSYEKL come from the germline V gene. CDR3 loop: CASSPNILAESHEQYF. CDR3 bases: TGCGCCAGCAGTCCAAACATTCTAGCGGAATCCCACGAGCAGTACTTC.

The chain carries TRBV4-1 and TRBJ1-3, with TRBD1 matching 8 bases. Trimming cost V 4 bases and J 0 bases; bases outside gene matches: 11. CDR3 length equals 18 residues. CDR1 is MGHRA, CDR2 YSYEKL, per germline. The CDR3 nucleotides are TGCGCCAGCAGCCTCGGTGGACGGACAGGGTCCTCTGGAAACACCATATATTTT. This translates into CASSLGGRTGSSGNTIYF.

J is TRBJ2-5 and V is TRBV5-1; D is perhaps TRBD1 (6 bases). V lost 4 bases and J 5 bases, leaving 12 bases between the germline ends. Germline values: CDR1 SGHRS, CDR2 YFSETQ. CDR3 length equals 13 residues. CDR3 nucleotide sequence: TGCGCCAGCAGCCAACAGGGAGACGAGACCCAGTACTTC. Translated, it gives CASSQQGDETQYF.